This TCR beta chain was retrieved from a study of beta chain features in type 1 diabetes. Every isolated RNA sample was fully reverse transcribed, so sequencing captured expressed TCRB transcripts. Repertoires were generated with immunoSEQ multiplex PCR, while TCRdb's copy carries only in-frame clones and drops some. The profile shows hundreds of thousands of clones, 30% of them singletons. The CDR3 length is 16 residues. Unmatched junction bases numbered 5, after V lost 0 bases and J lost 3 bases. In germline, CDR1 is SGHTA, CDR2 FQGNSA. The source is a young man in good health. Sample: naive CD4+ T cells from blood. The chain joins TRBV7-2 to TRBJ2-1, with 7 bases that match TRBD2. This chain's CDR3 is CASSLAGSGHYNEQFF. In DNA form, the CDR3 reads TGTGCCAGCAGCTTAGCAGGTAGCGGGCACTACAATGAGCAGTTCTTC.